A single sample gave rise to the 26 T cell receptor beta chains below, sequenced in a study of cytomegalovirus exposure and HLA in healthy donors. 60 Vbeta and 13 Jbeta primers were used in PCR. Assay: immunoSEQ multiplex PCR; the TCRdb copy retains only in-frame clones and omits some. This table holds 100,000 to 150,000 clones, around 75% found once. Source material: PBMCs. Receptors originate from a woman between 50 and 59 years old in good health and CMV-seropositive.

This chain joins TRBV2 and TRBJ2-2; TRBD1 agrees at 7 bases. The CDR3 is made up of 15 amino acids. The V gene end was trimmed by 6 bases and the J gene end by 6 bases; junction bases not matched to a gene: 10. Germline V gives CDR1 SNHLY, CDR2 FYNNEI. The CDR3 DNA reads TGTGCCAGCAGGGCGGAAGAGGGGGCCTCCGGGGAGCTGTTTTTT. It translates to CASRAEEGASGELFF. The variable domain in full, with the rest retrieved from reference TRBV2 and TRBJ2-2, is EPEVTQTPSHQVTQMGQEVILRCVPISNHLYFYWYRQILGQKVEFLVSFYNNEISEKSEIFDDQFSVERPDGSNFTLKIRSTKLEDSAMYFCASRAEEGASGELFFGEGSRLTVL.

The chain uses TRBV9 and TRBJ1-4, with TRBD1 matching 7 bases. The CDR3 contains 15 residues. Germline V lookup: CDR1 SGDLS, CDR2 YYNGEE. After removal of 3 bases from V and 4 bases from J, the junction contained 6 bases not matched to a gene. CDR3 region: CASSARQGGNEKLFF. The CDR3 DNA reads TGTGCCAGCAGCGCCCGACAGGGCGGTAATGAAAAACTGTTTTTT.

V usage is TRBV13 and J usage is TRBJ2-5; 7 positions match TRBD2. V was clipped by 6 bases and J by 5 bases; unmatched bases: 9. This CDR3 has 14 residues. CDR1 PRHDT and CDR2 FYEKMQ come from the germline V gene (reference sequence). This CDR3 reads CASSLLAARETQYF. CDR3 bases: TGTGCCAGCAGTCTTCTAGCGGCAAGGGAGACCCAGTACTTC.

V and J are TRBV5-8 and TRBJ2-7, with TRBD1 matching 11 bases. The V segment lost 2 bases and the J segment 3 bases; nucleotides outside the gene matches: 4. The CDR3 sequence is 15 residues long. Germline values: CDR1 SGHTS, CDR2 YDEGEE. The CDR3 spells CASSFGQGAYYEQYF. The CDR3 DNA is TGTGCCAGCAGCTTCGGACAGGGGGCTTACTACGAGCAGTACTTC.

This chain links TRBV2 with TRBJ2-7; no definite D call. V was clipped by 4 bases and J by 7 bases, with 14 bases between them. The CDR3 sequence is 13 residues long. Germline loops: CDR1 SNHLY, CDR2 FYNNEI. In DNA, the CDR3 is TGTGCCAGCAGTGGGCCCACGGTGGAGGAGCAGTACTTC. Translating gives CASSGPTVEEQYF.

J is TRBJ1-2 and V is TRBV30, with D perhaps matching TRBD1 (5 bases). Per the germline V gene, CDR1 is GTSNPN and CDR2 is SVGIG (reference sequence). Trimming cost V 3 bases and J 4 bases, with 12 bases left between them. The CDR3 loop spans 13 amino acids. The CDR3 DNA is TGTGCCTGGAGATTAACAGGATTCTATGGCTACACCTTC. Its translation: CAWRLTGFYGYTF.

This chain joins TRBV5-1 and TRBJ2-3, with 11 bases fitting TRBD2. CDR1 SGHRS and CDR2 YFSETQ come from the germline V gene. CDR3 length: 17 residues. After removal of 1 base from V and 4 bases from J, the junction contained 8 bases not matched to a gene. CDR3 nucleotides: TGCGCCAGCAGCTTGCCAGGCGCTAGCGGGAGGTCAGATACGCAGTATTTT. Residues: CASSLPGASGRSDTQYF.

This clone was seen just once. This chain links TRBV6-5 with TRBJ1-1; no reliable D call. Germline lookup yields CDR1 MNHEY and CDR2 SVGAGI. The CDR3 totals 11 residues. Deletions cut 9 bases from V and 2 bases from J, with 7 bases between. Here the CDR3 reads CASRQNTEAFF. The CDR3 nucleotides read TGTGCCAGTAGACAAAACACTGAAGCTTTCTTT.

The table lists this clone with a count of one. V and J are TRBV30 and TRBJ1-2, with D perhaps TRBD1 (6 bases). Germline CDR1 and CDR2: GTSNPN and SVGIG (reference sequence). The V and J ends lost 0 bases and 6 bases respectively, with 14 bases between them. The CDR3 spans 14 residues. The CDR3 is CAWSVQGHRNGYTF. In DNA, the CDR3 is TGTGCCTGGAGTGTACAGGGACACCGTAATGGCTACACCTTC. Complete variable domain (other parts from reference TRBV30 and TRBJ1-2): SQTIHQWPATLVQPVGSPLSLECTVEGTSNPNLYWYRQAAGRGLQLLFYSVGIGQISSEVPQNLSASRPQDRQFILSSKKLLLSDSGFYLCAWSVQGHRNGYTFGSGTRLTVV.

A note on this clone: At the DNA level, this CDR3 is encoded by other sequences in the same sample as well. The chain has TRBV7-2 and TRBJ2-3; no reliable D call. The CDR3 length is 12 residues. V lost 5 bases and J 2 bases, leaving 5 bases between the germline ends. CDR1 and CDR2 from the germline V gene are SGHTA and FQGNSA. The CDR3 reads CASSPFTDTQYF. The CDR3 DNA sequence: TGTGCCAGCAGCCCGTTCACAGATACGCAGTATTTT.

This clone was seen just once. This chain links TRBV6-5 with TRBJ2-1; 10 bases are shared with TRBD2. V lost 6 bases to trimming and J lost 8 bases; unmatched junction nucleotides: 7. CDR1 and CDR2 (germline): MNHEY, SVGAGI. The CDR3 loop spans 14 amino acids. CDR3 loop: CASSPLAGTDEQFF. The CDR3 region has the DNA TGTGCCAGCAGCCCACTAGCGGGGACCGATGAGCAGTTCTTC.

The chain links TRBV5-6 to TRBJ1-1; 10 bases are a match to TRBD1. V shed 2 bases and J 3 bases; nucleotides not matched to a gene: 4. This CDR3 is 15 amino acids long. The germline V gene encodes CDR1 SGHDT and CDR2 YYEEEE. CDR3 in amino acids: CASSLRQGAYTEAFF. The CDR3 nucleotides read TGTGCCAGCAGCTTAAGACAGGGGGCTTACACTGAAGCTTTCTTT.

The J gene is TRBJ1-1, the V gene TRBV29-1; possible D gene TRBD1, 5 bases. Trimming pared 2 bases from V and 11 bases from J, leaving 24 bases between. Germline V lookup: CDR1 SQVTM, CDR2 ANQGSEA. The CDR3 loop spans 15 amino acids. This chain's CDR3 is CSVEMGTGTPVGAFF. CDR3 bases: TGCAGCGTTGAAATGGGAACAGGAACACCCGTCGGGGCTTTCTTT. Filled out from reference TRBV29-1 and TRBJ1-1, the complete variable domain reads SAVISQKPSRDICQRGTSLTIQCQVDSQVTMMFWYRQQPGQSLTLIATANQGSEATYESGFVIDKFPISRPNLTFSTLTVSNMSPEDSSIYLCSVEMGTGTPVGAFFGQGTRLTVV.

The chain is built from TRBV9 and TRBJ2-1; TRBD2 is a possible D gene (6 bases). The germline gives CDR1 SGDLS, CDR2 YYNGEE. The CDR3 spans 14 residues. Trimming pared 2 bases from V and 10 bases from J, leaving 16 bases between. CDR3 coding DNA: TGTGCCAGCAGCGTGGCGGGGTTCCAGAGGGAGCAGTTCTTC. Translated, it gives CASSVAGFQREQFF.

The DNA of the CDR3 is TGTGCCAGCATTACATTCAGGGGGCACTATGGCTACACCTTC. As protein: CASITFRGHYGYTF. The J gene is TRBJ1-2, the V gene TRBV7-2; TRBD1 agrees at 8 bases. Germline values: CDR1 SGHTA, CDR2 FQGNSA. This CDR3 contains 14 residues. Trimming took 7 bases from V and 3 from J; bases not matched to a gene: 7. Drawing the rest from reference TRBV7-2 and TRBJ1-2, the complete variable domain is GAGVSQSPSNKVTEKGKDVELRCDPISGHTALYWYRQSLGQGLEFLIYFQGNSAPDKSGLPSDRFSAERTGGSVSTLTIQRTQQEDSAVYLCASITFRGHYGYTFGSGTRLTVV.

This clone was counted once. CDR3 DNA sequence: TGTGCCAGCAGCTTGGCTCAGGGGAGTTTTCGTGGTGAAAAACTGTTTTTT. As protein: CASSLAQGSFRGEKLFF. The chain recombines TRBV5-5 with TRBJ1-4; D is perhaps TRBD1 (6 bases). The germline V and J ends were trimmed by 0 bases and 7 bases, with 19 bases remaining between them. The CDR3 consists of 17 residues. CDR1 is SGHKS, CDR2 YYEKEE, per germline (reference sequence).

The chain combines TRBV7-3 with TRBJ2-3; 8 nucleotides agree with TRBD2. The length of the CDR3 is 14 residues. Germline values: CDR1 SGHTA, CDR2 FQGTGA. Unmatched junction bases numbered 4, after V lost 4 bases and J lost 4 bases. The CDR3 sequence: CASSSAGDADTQYF. The CDR3 DNA reads TGTGCCAGCAGCTCAGCGGGGGACGCAGATACGCAGTATTTT.

The chain recombines TRBV4-3 with TRBJ2-1; D might be TRBD1 (6 bases). V dropped 4 bases and J dropped 0 bases, with 19 bases sitting between them. This CDR3 is built from 18 residues. Germline V gene data show CDR1 as LGHNA and CDR2 as YSLEER. CDR3 coding DNA: TGCGCCAGCAGCCCAGCCAGGGGCCTGCCTAGCTCCTACAATGAGCAGTTCTTC. Encoded protein: CASSPARGLPSSYNEQFF.

There are a few counts of this clone. V usage is TRBV27 and J usage is TRBJ2-7; 11 bases map to TRBD2. This CDR3 has 14 residues. The germline gives CDR1 MNHEY, CDR2 SMNVEV (reference sequence). The V gene end was trimmed by 7 bases and the J gene end by 6 bases; junction bases not matched to a gene: 8. The CDR3 loop is CASTVLAGVGEQYF. CDR3 nucleotides: TGTGCCAGCACCGTACTAGCGGGAGTAGGCGAGCAGTACTTC.

This clone was seen a few times. The CDR3 reads CASRKDSSNYGYTF. As DNA, the CDR3 is TGTGCCAGCAGGAAGGACAGTTCTAACTATGGCTACACCTTC. The V and J genes are TRBV5-6 and TRBJ1-2; maybe TRBD1 (6 bases). Trimming took 5 bases from V and 0 from J, leaving 11 bases between them. From germline, CDR1 is SGHDT and CDR2 YYEEEE. CDR3 length: 14 amino acids.

The rearrangement links TRBV5-1 to TRBJ2-5, with 14 positions matching TRBD2. The J call is uncertain, as TRBJ2-7 better fits the DNA end. Germline V lookup: CDR1 SGHRS, CDR2 YFSETQ. The CDR3 contains 16 residues. In nucleotides, the CDR3 is TGCGCCAGCAGCCCCGGGACTAGCGGGAGACCCTACGAGCAGTACTTC. Its protein product is CASSPGTSGRPYEQYF.

V and J are TRBV7-2 and TRBJ2-3, with D unresolved. CDR1 and CDR2 from the germline V gene are SGHTA and FQGNSA. The CDR3 length is 12 residues. Between the trimmed V and J ends, which lost 5 bases and 3 bases, there was a span of 6 bases. The CDR3 region is CASSQATDTQYF. CDR3 DNA sequence: TGTGCCAGCAGCCAAGCTACAGATACGCAGTATTTT.

The J gene is TRBJ1-2, the V gene TRBV18; D not certain. CDR3 length equals 12 residues. Germline V gene data show CDR1 as KGHSH and CDR2 as LQKENI. Trimming took 3 bases from V and 8 from J, leaving 10 bases between them. CDR3 amino acids: CASSPRGAGYTF. Here the CDR3 DNA reads TGTGCCAGCTCACCCCGCGGTGCGGGCTACACCTTC.

This clone was detected only once. The gene calls are TRBV7-3 and TRBJ1-1; tentatively, D is TRBD1 (5 bases). The CDR3 is 14 residues long. V lost 6 bases and J 8 bases, leaving 19 bases between the germline ends. Germline lookup yields CDR1 SGHTA and CDR2 FQGTGA. The CDR3: CASSLGGTTREAFF. The CDR3 region has the DNA TGTGCCAGCAGTCTTGGAGGGACTACGCGAGAAGCTTTCTTT.

This chain connects TRBV19 to TRBJ1-6, with TRBD1 identical over 8 bases. V shed 7 bases and J 5 bases; nucleotides not matched to a gene: 7. This CDR3 is 15 amino acids long. Germline V CDR1 and CDR2: LNHDA, SQIVND (reference sequence). In DNA, the CDR3 is TGTGCCAGTACCCTCCGACAGGGGAATAATTCACCCCTCCACTTT. Translating it yields CASTLRQGNNSPLHF.

This chain uses TRBV28 with TRBJ1-4; TRBD1 aligns across 10 bases. Trimming at V came to 6 bases and at J to 6 bases, leaving 7 bases not matched to a gene. Per the germline V gene, CDR1 is MDHEN and CDR2 is SYDVKM. There are 15 residues in the CDR3. The CDR3 nucleotides are TGTGCCAGCAGCTCGCCGGGACAGGGGTATGAAAAACTGTTTTTT. Translating gives CASSSPGQGYEKLFF.